This section outlines one T cell receptor (beta chain) sequence together with its context. What it binds is unknown. This sample is part of a study of cytomegalovirus exposure and HLA in healthy donors. This CDR3 contains 13 residues. Trimming took 0 bases from V and 5 from J, leaving 8 bases between them. Germline CDR1 SGDLS, CDR2 YYNGEE. Points from the study as a whole: Accounts indicate the classifier identified cytomegalovirus status with strong specificity and sensitivity.

PCR involved 60 Vbeta and 13 Jbeta primers. Method: immunoSEQ multiplex PCR; TCRdb's copy keeps in-frame clones and lacks some. The top ten clones hold approximately 3.9% of a sample with around 90,000 clones, under 90% of them seen once. The source of this sequence is a man aged 50-60 years in good health and CMV-seronegative. The rearrangement uses TRBV9 and TRBJ2-5; D remains unclear. The sample comprised PBMCs. The CDR3 reads CASSVGSLETQYF. The CDR3 coding sequence is TGTGCCAGCAGCGTAGGAAGCTTGGAGACCCAGTACTTC.